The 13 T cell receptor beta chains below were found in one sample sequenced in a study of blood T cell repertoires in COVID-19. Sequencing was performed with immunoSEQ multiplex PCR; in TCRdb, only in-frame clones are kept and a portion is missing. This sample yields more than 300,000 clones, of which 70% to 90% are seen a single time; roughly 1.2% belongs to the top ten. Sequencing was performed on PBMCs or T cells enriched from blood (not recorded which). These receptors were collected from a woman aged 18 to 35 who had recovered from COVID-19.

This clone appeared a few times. The chain's CDR3 is CASSDSSGGSDTQYF. CDR3 bases: TGTGCCAGCAGTGACTCGAGCGGGGGGTCAGATACGCAGTATTTT. The rearrangement joins TRBV6-4 to TRBJ2-3; TRBD2 aligns across 9 bases. Germline trimming cut 0 bases from V and 4 bases from J; bases unmatched to any gene: 2. Looked up from germline, CDR1 is MRHNA and CDR2 is SNTAGT. The CDR3 has 15 amino acids.

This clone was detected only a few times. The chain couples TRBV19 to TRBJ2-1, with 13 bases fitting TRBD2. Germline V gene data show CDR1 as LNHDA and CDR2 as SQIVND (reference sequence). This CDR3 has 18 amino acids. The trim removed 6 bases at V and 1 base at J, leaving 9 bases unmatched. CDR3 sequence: CASSSGTSGVYSYNEQFF. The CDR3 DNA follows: TGTGCCAGTAGCTCCGGGACTAGCGGGGTTTATTCCTACAATGAGCAGTTCTTC.

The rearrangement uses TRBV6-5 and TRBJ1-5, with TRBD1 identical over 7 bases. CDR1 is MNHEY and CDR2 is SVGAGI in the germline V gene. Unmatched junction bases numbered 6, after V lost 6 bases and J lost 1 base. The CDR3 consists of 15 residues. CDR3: CASRQDRTSNQPQHF. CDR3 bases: TGTGCCAGCAGACAGGACAGGACCAGCAATCAGCCCCAGCATTTT.

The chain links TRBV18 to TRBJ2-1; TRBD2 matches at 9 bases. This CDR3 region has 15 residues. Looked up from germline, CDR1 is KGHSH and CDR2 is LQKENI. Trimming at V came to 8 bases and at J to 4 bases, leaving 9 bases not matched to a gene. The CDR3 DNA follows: TGTGCCAGCCCCAGGGAAGCGGGGGGTTACAATGAGCAGTTCTTC. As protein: CASPREAGGYNEQFF.

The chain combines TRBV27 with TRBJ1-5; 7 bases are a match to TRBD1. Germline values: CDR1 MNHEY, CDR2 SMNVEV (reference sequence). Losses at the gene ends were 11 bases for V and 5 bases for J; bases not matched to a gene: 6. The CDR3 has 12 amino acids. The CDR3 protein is CAVGQPYQPQHF. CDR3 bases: TGTGCCGTGGGACAGCCGTATCAGCCCCAGCATTTT.

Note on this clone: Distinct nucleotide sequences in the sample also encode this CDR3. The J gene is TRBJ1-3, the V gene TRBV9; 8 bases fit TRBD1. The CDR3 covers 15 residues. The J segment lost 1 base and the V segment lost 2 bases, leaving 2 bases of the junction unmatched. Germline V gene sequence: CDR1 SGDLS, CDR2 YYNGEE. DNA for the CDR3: TGTGCCAGCAGCGTTCAGGGGGCTTCTGGAAACACCATATATTTT. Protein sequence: CASSVQGASGNTIYF.

The chain's CDR3 is CASSLDPTTGNEQFF. CDR3 coding DNA: TGTGCCAGCAGCTTAGACCCAACTACCGGGAATGAGCAGTTCTTC. The J gene is TRBJ2-1, the V gene TRBV9; D not certain. Trimming removed 4 bases at V and 7 bases at J, with 18 bases between. CDR1 and CDR2 (germline): SGDLS, YYNGEE. The CDR3 has 15 amino acids.

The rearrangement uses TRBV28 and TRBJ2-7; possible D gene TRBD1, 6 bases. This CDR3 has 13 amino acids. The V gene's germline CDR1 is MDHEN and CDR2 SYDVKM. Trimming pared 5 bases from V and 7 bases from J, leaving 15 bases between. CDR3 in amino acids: CASSADRFWEQYF. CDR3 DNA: TGTGCCAGCAGTGCTGACAGGTTCTGGGAGCAGTACTTC.

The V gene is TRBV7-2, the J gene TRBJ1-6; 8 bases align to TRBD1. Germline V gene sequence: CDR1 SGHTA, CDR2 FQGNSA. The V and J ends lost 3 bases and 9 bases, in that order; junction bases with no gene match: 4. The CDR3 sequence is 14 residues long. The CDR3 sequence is CASSFGQGTSPLHF. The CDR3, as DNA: TGTGCCAGCAGCTTTGGACAGGGTACTTCACCCCTCCACTTT.

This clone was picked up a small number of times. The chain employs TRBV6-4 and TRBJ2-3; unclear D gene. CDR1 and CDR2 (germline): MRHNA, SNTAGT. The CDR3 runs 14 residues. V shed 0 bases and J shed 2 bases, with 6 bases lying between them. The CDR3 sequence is CASSDSRFTDTQYF. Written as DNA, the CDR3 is TGTGCCAGCAGTGACTCGAGATTCACAGATACGCAGTATTTT.

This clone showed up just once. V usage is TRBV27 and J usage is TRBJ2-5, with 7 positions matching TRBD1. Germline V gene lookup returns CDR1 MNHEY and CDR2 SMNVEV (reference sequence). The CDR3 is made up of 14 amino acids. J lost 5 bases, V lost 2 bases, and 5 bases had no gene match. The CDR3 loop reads CASSLDRDYETQYF. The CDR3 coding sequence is TGTGCCAGCAGTTTAGACAGGGATTATGAGACCCAGTACTTC.

The CDR3 loop reads CASSLGTEAFF. As DNA, the CDR3 is TGTGCCAGCAGTCTAGGTACTGAAGCTTTCTTT. The V call is TRBV6-5, the J call TRBJ1-1; D not resolved. The CDR3 is made up of 11 amino acids. The V gene lost 5 bases and the J gene lost 5 bases, with 6 bases spanning the gap. Germline-derived CDR1 and CDR2 are MNHEY and SVGAGI.

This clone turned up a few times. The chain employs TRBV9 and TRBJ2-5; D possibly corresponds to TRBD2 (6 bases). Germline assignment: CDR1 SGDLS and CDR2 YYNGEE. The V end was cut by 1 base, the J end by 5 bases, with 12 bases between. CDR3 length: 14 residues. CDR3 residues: CASSVSGLMETQYF. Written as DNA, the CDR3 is TGTGCCAGCAGCGTATCGGGACTTATGGAGACCCAGTACTTC.